This T cell receptor (beta chain) was recorded in a study of OX40 agonist ivuxolimab in advanced cancers. The wider study: Six ivuxolimab dose levels, 0.01 to 10 mg/kg, were given intravenously every 2 weeks. Regarding the study as a whole: Expanded clones were, on average, more numerous in CD8+ T cells than in CD4+. Normalized T-cell clonal expansion was also low in a subset of nonresponders.

Germline values: CDR1 SGHTA, CDR2 FQGNSA. CDR3 size: 16 residues. On this clone itself: Its antigen remains unidentified. The junction departs from germline at one end; a sequencing error may be responsible. Other DNA sequences in the sample encode the same CDR3.

Assay: immunoSEQ multiplex PCR; the TCRdb copy retains only in-frame clones and omits some. The table shows 50,000 to 60,000 clones, with around 85% occurring only once. The sequence was collected from an adult with an advanced solid tumor such as melanoma, head and neck, liver or kidney cancer. The material was CD4+ or CD8+ T cells sorted from blood, obtained in a trial of the OX40 agonist ivuxolimab. The chain employs TRBV7-2 and TRBJ1-1, with no clear D. The CDR3 DNA sequence: TGTGCCAGCAGTTTAGTAGTCGGGCGGATTAACACTGAAGCTTTCTTT. Translating it yields CASSLVVGRINTEAFF.